These 4 T cell receptor beta chains were sequenced from one sample in a study of memory CD4+ T cells and cytomegalovirus serostatus. Single viable CD3+CD4+CD8-CD45RO+ cells were sorted as the memory CD4+ T cells. Assay: immunoSEQ multiplex PCR; the TCRdb copy retains only in-frame clones and omits some. The sample shows tens of thousands of clones, under 90% of them seen only once. The sample was memory CD4+ T cells from blood. The receptors derive from an adult in good health and CMV-seronegative. Some clones in this sample may be carry-over from other donors' samples.

The chain carries TRBV7-9 and TRBJ2-3; D possibly corresponds to TRBD1 (6 bases). V was shortened by 0 bases and J by 6 bases, with 13 bases between the two germline ends. The CDR3 has 15 residues. Germline V CDR1 and CDR2: SEHNR, FQNEAQ (reference sequence). CDR3 nucleotide sequence: TGTGCCAGCAGCTTAGCGGGAGTCCAGGGGGATACGCAGTATTTT. Amino acid sequence: CASSLAGVQGDTQYF.

This clone was seen only a few times. V usage is TRBV4-1 and J usage is TRBJ2-7; no firm D call. The CDR3 extends over 14 amino acids. The ends were cut back, 2 bases at V and 0 bases at J, with 8 bases in the middle. From germline, CDR1 is MGHRA and CDR2 YSYEKL. CDR3 coding DNA: TGCGCCAGCAGCCAATATTTCCGCTCCTACGAGCAGTACTTC. This sequence encodes CASSQYFRSYEQYF.

This chain connects TRBV5-1 to TRBJ2-4; D not resolved. V was shortened by 0 bases and J by 3 bases, with 4 bases between the two germline ends. The CDR3 contains 13 residues. The V gene's germline CDR1 is SGHRS and CDR2 YFSETQ. This CDR3 is CASSLGGKNIQYF. The CDR3, as DNA: TGCGCCAGCAGCTTGGGCGGCAAAAACATTCAGTACTTC.

Here the CDR3 reads CAFTQGGEYGYTF. CDR3 coding DNA: TGTGCCTTCACACAGGGGGGTGAATATGGCTACACCTTC. The rearrangement links TRBV30 to TRBJ1-2, with 8 bases matching TRBD1. CDR1 is GTSNPN and CDR2 is SVGIG in the germline V gene (reference sequence). There are 13 residues in the CDR3. J was trimmed by 5 bases and V by 7 bases; bases with no gene match: 9.